This T cell receptor (beta chain) came from a study of low-dose radiotherapy and immunotherapy resistance in tumors (dated by TCRdb to 2021 to 2024). With regard to the full study: Patients in Cohort 1 were given 0.5 Gy per fraction every 2 weeks, and the prescribed total PTV dose was 6.5 Gy. In Cohort 2, 1 Gy per fraction was delivered every two weeks, for a total of 13 Gy over 26 weeks. Patients were given nivolumab as a 240 mg flat dose every two weeks and ipilimumab at 1 mg/kg every six weeks, with both drugs delivered intravenously. Cyclophosphamide 200 mg/m2 was given intravenously every two weeks, one day before each radiation and immunotherapy administration. Aspirin 300 mg was taken orally once daily by patients for four cycles, starting on cycle 1 day 1. Randomization of trial participants into treatment groups was not performed. Eight patients were included in the translational analysis: three from the first dose cohort and the first five from the second dose cohort.

First-strand cDNA was synthesized using Superscript III and a set of TRAV- and TRBV-specific primers, so that both TCRalpha and TCRbeta chains were covered. A roughly 19-cycle PCR with Phusion amplified the TCRs, pairing a constant-region primer with the adapter that was attached to the V primers. The MessageAmp II aRNA Amplification Kit was used to amplify the isolated mRNA, with in vitro transcription run for 15 to 20 hours at 37 degrees C. mRNA for TCR sequencing was isolated with the Dynabeads mRNA DIRECT Purification Kit. Indexed Illumina adapters were added in a second Phusion PCR of 20 to 30 cycles, after which AMPure XP beads were used to purify the products. An Illumina MiniSeq instrument was used to deep-sequence the TCRalpha and TCRbeta libraries. On the study's bioinformatics: Custom Perl scripts were used to pool TCR sequences that encoded the same protein, to remove out-of-frame sequences, and to calculate the abundance of each clonotype. The analysis excluded TCR sequences that were supported by just one read. Shannon entropy, Gini index, clonality, richness, and the frequency of TCRs shared between repertoires were included as repertoire metrics. Through fastp at Q25 and MiXCR, TCRdb rebuilt clones from the public reads, retaining in-frame beta chains. Records with the same CDR3 protein are collapsed into one entry carrying the most frequent genes and DNA. TCRdb's processing, not the authors', yielded these V and J calls. A total of 100,000 or so distinct CDR3 sequences appear in this sample, 9.4% of them only once. The ten largest make up 0.95% to 1.3% of the sample.

This clonotype was seen ten or more times. Its antigen has not been determined. Base qualities are not provided; no much larger clone lies one nucleotide away. Reading the label with the study, this specimen's time point is: before trial treatment. The donors came from RACIN, which was a single-arm phase I dose-escalation trial that paired nivolumab and ipilimumab with aspirin, low-dose cyclophosphamide and low-dose radiotherapy. To be eligible, a patient needed to have an advanced solid tumor that was TIL-negative. The cysteine opens and the phenylalanine closes a CDR3 of 16 amino acids. Just CDR3 DNA is preserved here, 48 bases in frame from base 1. From the germline V gene, CDR1 is SGHTS and CDR2 is YDEGEE. V loses 4 bases at its end and J loses 0 bases; junction bases beyond the gene matches: 7.

Sequenced material: PBMCs, taken before treatment. The rearrangement joined TRBV5-8 to TRBJ2-1; 7 bases in the middle match TRBD2. The clonotype originates from a male donor with prostate cancer. The nucleotide sequence reads as follows: TGTGCCAGCAGCCTAGAGGGCGGGAGCTCCTACAATGAGCAGTTCTTC. The encoded protein is CASSLEGGSSYNEQFF.